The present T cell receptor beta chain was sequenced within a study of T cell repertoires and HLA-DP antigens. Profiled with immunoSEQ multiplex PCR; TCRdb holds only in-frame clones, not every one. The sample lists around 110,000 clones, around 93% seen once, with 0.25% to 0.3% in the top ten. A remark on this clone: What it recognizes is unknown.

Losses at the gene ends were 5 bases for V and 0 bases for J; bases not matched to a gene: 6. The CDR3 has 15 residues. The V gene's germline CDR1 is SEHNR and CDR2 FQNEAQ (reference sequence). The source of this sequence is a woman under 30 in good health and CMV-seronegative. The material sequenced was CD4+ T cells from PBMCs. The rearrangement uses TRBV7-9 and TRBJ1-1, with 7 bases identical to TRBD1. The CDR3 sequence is CASSTFDRVNTEAFF. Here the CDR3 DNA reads TGTGCCAGCAGCACATTCGACAGGGTGAACACTGAAGCTTTCTTT.